One T cell receptor beta chain is described in this entry. What it binds is not known. V lost 3 bases, J lost 2 bases, and 13 bases lay in between. Germline V gene sequence: CDR1 MNHNS, CDR2 SASEGT. CDR3 length equals 15 residues. This specimen comes from a study of shared clonotypes between healthy human individuals. General observations from the study: It was the non-shared clonotypes that had lower generation probabilities than clonotypes shared by all four donors. Of the naive CD4 clonotypes, roughly 5.5% were shared across several donors. Represented diversity, genetic and exposure-history alike, was limited by few donors.

TCRdb's table, derived via immunoSEQ multiplex PCR, lists solely in-frame clones and lacks some. The sample includes a few million clones, roughly 93% of them seen just once. J is TRBJ1-2 and V is TRBV6-1, with D possibly being TRBD1 (5 bases). Sequenced: naive CD4+ T cells from PBMCs. Subset defined: CD45RA+ positively selected. This clonotype was obtained from a man between 18 and 29 years old in good health. Some clones in this sample may be carry-over from other donors' samples. In DNA form, the CDR3 reads TGTGCCAGCAGTGAGCTGGTGGACATCAACTATGGCTACACCTTC. Translated, it gives CASSELVDINYGYTF.